A single sample is the source of the 17 T cell receptor beta chains below, sequenced in a study of identical twins. TCRdb fed the 5' RACE reads into MiXCR, producing one record per CDR3 protein. The sample lists 1.5 million to 2 million distinct CDR3 sequences; roughly a third were seen once. The source material was cord blood. The receptors originated from a newborn girl in good health.

In its sample, this clonotype was seen a few times. This chain joins TRBV7-2 and TRBJ2-3, with unresolved D. The V end was cut by 3 bases, the J end by 0 bases, with 10 bases between. This CDR3 has 15 amino acids. CDR1 and CDR2 from the germline V gene are SGHTA and FQGNSA. CDR3 coding DNA: TGTGCCAGCAGCTTCTTTGTGGAAAGCACAGATACGCAGTATTTT. This codes for CASSFFVESTDTQYF.

This clonotype occurred a few times. The chain is built from TRBV18 and TRBJ1-2; 9 bases agree with TRBD1. With V trimmed by 2 bases and J by 6 bases, 4 bases remained unmatched. There are 14 residues in the CDR3. Germline values: CDR1 KGHSH, CDR2 LQKENI. The CDR3 loop is CASSPTGGFHGYTF. The CDR3 nucleotides read TGTGCCAGCTCACCAACAGGGGGCTTCCATGGCTACACCTTC.

This sequence joins TRBV4-2 and TRBJ1-4; possible D gene TRBD1, 5 bases. V was shortened by 6 bases and J by 5 bases, with 10 bases between the two germline ends. CDR1 is LGHNA and CDR2 is YNFKEQ in the germline V gene. The CDR3 has 13 residues. CDR3 protein: CASSLTANEKLFF. Written as DNA, the CDR3 is TGTGCCAGCAGTTTGACAGCCAATGAAAAACTGTTTTTT.

This clonotype was observed a few times. V gene TRBV20-1 combines with J gene TRBJ2-7, with 9 bases fitting TRBD2. V shed 6 bases and J 0 bases; nucleotides not matched to a gene: 3. This CDR3 is built from 13 residues. Germline-derived CDR1 and CDR2 are DFQATT and SNEGSKA (reference sequence). This CDR3 reads CSATSGLSYEQYF. CDR3 DNA sequence: TGCAGTGCGACTAGCGGCCTCTCCTACGAGCAGTACTTC.

This clonotype was recorded a few times. The rearrangement uses TRBV20-1 and TRBJ2-5; no clear D gene. This CDR3 comprises 11 residues. Germline V gene data show CDR1 as DFQATT and CDR2 as SNEGSKA (reference sequence). Trimming took off 0 bases at V and 11 bases at J, with 10 bases between the two ends. CDR3 sequence reads: CSAREGNEQYF. For the CDR3, the DNA is TGCAGTGCTAGAGAGGGGAATGAGCAGTACTTC.

The V gene is TRBV24-1, the J gene TRBJ1-5; no firm D call. CDR1 is KGHDR and CDR2 is SFDVKD in the germline V gene. V dropped 4 bases and J dropped 0 bases, with 3 bases sitting between them. There are 13 residues in the CDR3. The CDR3 region has the DNA TGTGCCACCAGTGACAATAGCAATCAGCCCCAGCATTTT. It is translated as CATSDNSNQPQHF.

This sequence joins TRBV6-6 and TRBJ1-6, with 10 positions matching TRBD1. Germline V gives CDR1 MNHNY, CDR2 SVGAGI (reference sequence). J was trimmed by 8 bases and V by 6 bases; bases with no gene match: 10. There are 16 residues in the CDR3. The CDR3 region has the DNA TGTGCCAGCAGCTATACTTCAGGACAGGGGGATTCACCCCTCCACTTT. Translating gives CASSYTSGQGDSPLHF.

The chain links TRBV4-1 to TRBJ2-2, with TRBD1 as a possible D gene (5 bases). Germline CDR1 MGHRA, CDR2 YSYEKL. The CDR3 covers 16 residues. V was shortened by 1 base and J by 4 bases, with 13 bases between the two germline ends. The CDR3 sequence is CASSQVGALGTGELFF. The CDR3 DNA sequence: TGCGCCAGCAGCCAAGTTGGGGCCCTGGGCACCGGGGAGCTGTTTTTT.

This clonotype was observed a handful of times. The chain combines TRBV7-2 with TRBJ2-1; D gene uncertain. Trimming shortened V by 0 bases and J by 4 bases, and 16 bases separated the two germline ends. This CDR3 spans 17 amino acids. Germline values: CDR1 SGHTA, CDR2 FQGNSA. For the CDR3, the DNA is TGTGCCAGCAGCTTAGCATCCACCAGAGCCTCATACAATGAGCAGTTCTTC. It translates to CASSLASTRASYNEQFF.

In its sample, this clonotype was seen a few times. The V gene is TRBV11-2, the J gene TRBJ2-7, with D perhaps TRBD2 (5 bases). The length of the CDR3 is 15 residues. Trimming left V 3 bases short and J 4 bases short, with 16 bases between. In germline, CDR1 is SGHAT, CDR2 FQNNGV. The CDR3 nucleotides read TGTGCCAGCAGCTTTCCTTTTCGGGAACCTTACGAGCAGTACTTC. Its translation is CASSFPFREPYEQYF.

This clonotype was recorded many times. This chain connects TRBV7-9 to TRBJ2-1; D ambiguous. Trimming took off 1 base at V and 8 bases at J, with 6 bases between the two ends. This CDR3 is built from 12 residues. Per germline, CDR1 SEHNR and CDR2 FQNEAQ (reference sequence). The CDR3: CASSLGWDEQFF. As DNA, the CDR3 is TGTGCCAGCAGCTTAGGCTGGGATGAGCAGTTCTTC.

This clonotype was seen at least ten times. The rearrangement uses TRBV20-1 and TRBJ2-4; D unclear. The CDR3 is made up of 13 amino acids. CDR1 DFQATT and CDR2 SNEGSKA come from the germline V gene (reference sequence). V dropped 1 base and J dropped 8 bases, with 12 bases sitting between them. The DNA of the CDR3 is TGCAGTGCTAGAGTGCTTGGGCTGGACATTCAGTACTTC. This gives the protein CSARVLGLDIQYF.

This chain links TRBV7-8 with TRBJ1-3; D is undetermined. Germline lookup yields CDR1 SGHVS and CDR2 FQNEAQ. V was pared by 5 bases and J by 2 bases, with 10 bases between. The CDR3 loop spans 14 amino acids. The CDR3: CASSHRVPGNTIYF. Here the CDR3 DNA reads TGTGCCAGCAGCCATCGAGTGCCTGGAAACACCATATATTTT.

The table lists this clonotype with many counts. The chain combines TRBV10-3 with TRBJ2-5; TRBD2 matches at 11 bases. V lost 6 bases and J lost 2; bases outside the gene matches: 5. In germline, CDR1 is ENHRY, CDR2 SYGVKD. The CDR3 has 15 residues. CDR3 nucleotides: TGTGCCATCAGATTAGCGGGAGGGCCTCAAGAGACCCAGTACTTC. Protein sequence: CAIRLAGGPQETQYF.

The gene calls are TRBV3-1 and TRBJ2-3, with unresolved D. The J call may be faulty, since TRBJ1-5 better matches the DNA end. CDR3 size: 14 residues. In germline, CDR1 is LGHDT, CDR2 YNNKEL (reference sequence). CDR3 nucleotide sequence: TGTGCCAGCAGCCCTAGAGGGCCCCGGGATACGCAGCATTTT. Its translation: CASSPRGPRDTQHF.

The chain is built from TRBV29-1 and TRBJ1-2; tentative D call: TRBD1 (5 bases). Per germline, CDR1 SQVTM and CDR2 ANQGSEA. Trimming stripped 3 bases from V and 0 bases from J, with 17 bases between. This CDR3 contains 16 residues. The CDR3 nucleotides read TGCAGCGTTGAGGGTGGGGTTGACAGAGCTAACTATGGCTACACCTTC. It codes for CSVEGGVDRANYGYTF.

The chain links TRBV9 to TRBJ1-2, with D possibly matching TRBD1 (6 bases). This CDR3 is 14 amino acids long. In germline, CDR1 is SGDLS, CDR2 YYNGEE. The V end lost 6 bases, the J end lost 7 bases, and 19 bases lay between the germline ends. In DNA, the CDR3 is TGTGCCAGCAATCTCGGGGGGCACAGGGCTGGCTACACCTTC. Residues: CASNLGGHRAGYTF.